These 29 T cell receptor beta chains originate from one sample sequenced in a study of vaccination and CD4 T cells after COVID-19. The assay that was used to sequence DNA from cultured CD4+ T cells was the Oncomine TCR Beta short-read assay. Each CDR3 protein gets one entry after TCRdb re-called the PCR reads with MiXCR. The top ten clones hold roughly a tenth of a sample with about 20,000 distinct CDR3 sequences, roughly 50% of them seen once. Documented treatment: 10-day PBMC culture with coronavirus spike peptide pools or control peptides (ViraFEST assay). What these receptors recognize is not known. The specimen was CD4+ T cells from blood, cultured in vitro. Source of these receptors: a human donor who had recovered from COVID-19.

The chain has TRBV6-1 and TRBJ2-3; possible D gene TRBD1, 6 bases. V lost 3 bases, J lost 0 bases, and 13 bases lay in between. Germline V gives CDR1 MNHNS, CDR2 SASEGT. The CDR3 is 16 amino acids. CDR3 residues: CASSDPRTASTDTQYF. CDR3 sequence (DNA): TGTGCCAGCAGTGACCCGAGGACAGCGAGCACAGATACGCAGTATTTT.

The J gene is TRBJ2-1, the V gene TRBV7-3; TRBD2 is a possible D gene (6 bases). This CDR3 spans 13 amino acids. V was trimmed by 3 bases and J by 9 bases, leaving 12 bases between them. The germline V gene has CDR1 SGHTA and CDR2 FQGTGA. The CDR3 DNA sequence: TGTGCCAGCAGCTTTAGAGTCGGGAGTGAGCAGTTCTTC. Residues: CASSFRVGSEQFF.

This clonotype has a single count. The DNA of the CDR3 is TGCAGTGCTAGAAAATTAACAGGGACGCAAAGATATGGCTACACCTTC. It is translated as CSARKLTGTQRYGYTF. The J gene is TRBJ1-2, the V gene TRBV20-1; D is possibly TRBD1 (6 bases). The CDR3 has 16 amino acids. The V and J ends lost 2 bases and 5 bases respectively, with 21 bases between them. Per the germline V gene, CDR1 is DFQATT and CDR2 is SNEGSKA (reference sequence).

This clonotype showed up just a few times. The chain combines TRBV7-8 with TRBJ1-5; TRBD1 might be the D (5 bases). Trimming pared 5 bases from V and 5 bases from J, leaving 10 bases between. This CDR3 has 13 residues. Germline V lookup: CDR1 SGHVS, CDR2 FQNEAQ. This chain's CDR3 is CASSPTGDQPQHF. CDR3 sequence (DNA): TGTGCCAGCAGCCCTACAGGAGATCAGCCCCAGCATTTT.

The rearrangement uses TRBV9 and TRBJ2-7, with 8 bases fitting TRBD1. With V trimmed by 0 bases and J by 3 bases, 2 bases remained unmatched. The germline V gene has CDR1 SGDLS and CDR2 YYNGEE. The CDR3 is 14 amino acids. The CDR3: CASSVAGQDYEQYF. The DNA for the CDR3 is TGTGCCAGCAGCGTAGCGGGACAGGACTACGAGCAGTACTTC.

The chain combines TRBV5-4 with TRBJ1-5; no reliable D call. The V gene lost 0 bases and the J gene lost 3 bases, with 13 bases spanning the gap. Germline values: CDR1 SGHNT, CDR2 YYREEE (reference sequence). The CDR3 totals 16 residues. CDR3 protein: CASSLVGLRFNQPQHF. CDR3 nucleotides: TGTGCCAGCAGCTTGGTCGGTCTCCGGTTCAATCAGCCCCAGCATTTT.

The chain couples TRBV7-6 to TRBJ2-5, with D perhaps assigned TRBD1 or TRBD2 (5 bases each). V shed 1 base and J shed 2 bases, with 8 bases lying between them. Germline values: CDR1 SGHVS, CDR2 FNYEAQ. The CDR3 consists of 14 residues. CDR3 in DNA: TGTGCCAGCAGCTTAGATTGGGGGCAAGAGACCCAGTACTTC. This codes for CASSLDWGQETQYF.

CDR3 nucleotides: TGTGCCAGCAGGAACAGGGAGATTTGGACCGGGGAGCTGTTTTTT. Protein: CASRNREIWTGELFF. This chain links TRBV6-1 with TRBJ2-2, with TRBD1 as a possible D gene (6 bases). Between the trimmed V and J ends, which lost 6 bases and 5 bases, there was a span of 16 bases. There are 15 residues in the CDR3. CDR1 MNHNS and CDR2 SASEGT come from the germline V gene.

This clonotype was seen a few times. The chain is built from TRBV20-1 and TRBJ2-2; the match to TRBD2 covers 12 bases. J lost 5 bases, V lost 2 bases, and 0 bases had no gene match. Germline lookup yields CDR1 DFQATT and CDR2 SNEGSKA (reference sequence). The CDR3 extends over 14 amino acids. The CDR3 sequence: CSARLAGGTGELFF. The CDR3 bases are TGCAGTGCTAGACTAGCGGGAGGGACCGGGGAGCTGTTTTTT.

This clonotype was seen only a few times. This chain connects TRBV20-1 to TRBJ2-7; 7 bases map to TRBD2. The CDR3 runs 14 residues. Germline V lookup: CDR1 DFQATT, CDR2 SNEGSKA (reference sequence). The V gene end was trimmed by 0 bases and the J gene end by 6 bases; junction bases not matched to a gene: 8. CDR3 protein: CSAREGGSDREQYF. In DNA, the CDR3 is TGCAGTGCTAGAGAGGGAGGGAGCGACCGCGAGCAGTACTTC.

This clonotype was detected a few times. The J gene is TRBJ1-1, the V gene TRBV7-2, with no clear D. The CDR3 extends over 14 amino acids. V was pared by 5 bases and J by 1 base, with 11 bases between. The germline CDR1 and CDR2 sequences are SGHTA and FQGNSA. The CDR3 region is CASSPIHRNTEAFF. As DNA, the CDR3 is TGTGCCAGCAGCCCTATACACAGGAACACTGAAGCTTTCTTT. The full variable domain, in which reference TRBV7-2 and TRBJ1-1 provide the parts outside the CDR3, is GAGVSQSPSNKVTEKGKDVELRCDPISGHTALYWYRQSLGQGLEFLIYFQGNSAPDKSGLPSDRFSAERTGGSVSTLTIQRTQQEDSAVYLCASSPIHRNTEAFFGQGTRLTVV.

The rearrangement links TRBV7-9 to TRBJ2-1, with 10 bases fitting TRBD2. J gave up 0 bases and V 1 base, and 9 bases lay outside the gene matches. Per the germline V gene, CDR1 is SEHNR and CDR2 is FQNEAQ (reference sequence). This CDR3 comprises 19 residues. CDR3 loop: CASSLGLAGAPRSYNEQFF. As DNA, the CDR3 is TGTGCCAGCAGCTTAGGGCTAGCGGGAGCCCCTCGCTCCTACAATGAGCAGTTCTTC.

The chain is built from TRBV7-2 and TRBJ2-6; 11 nucleotides match TRBD1. Trimming at V came to 4 bases and at J to 0 bases, leaving 5 bases not matched to a gene. Germline V gene sequence: CDR1 SGHTA, CDR2 FQGNSA. The CDR3 runs to 18 residues. CDR3 bases: TGTGCCAGCAGCTCATCCGGGACAGGGGGCTCTGGGGCCAACGTCCTGACTTTC. Protein sequence: CASSSSGTGGSGANVLTF.

This clonotype is a singleton in its sample. The chain links TRBV24-1 to TRBJ1-2, with no clear D. The CDR3 covers 14 residues. The V gene's germline CDR1 is KGHDR and CDR2 SFDVKD. The germline V and J ends were trimmed by 2 bases and 4 bases, with 10 bases remaining between them. CDR3 amino acids: CATSDSGITYGYTF. CDR3 DNA: TGTGCCACCAGTGATTCTGGGATTACCTATGGCTACACCTTC.

V and J are TRBV2 and TRBJ1-1, with D possibly TRBD1 on 5 matching bases. The V gene's germline CDR1 is SNHLY and CDR2 FYNNEI. CDR3 length: 15 residues. The germline V and J ends were trimmed by 6 bases and 5 bases, with 19 bases remaining between them. The chain's CDR3 is CASRDHGGIATEAFF. For the CDR3, the DNA is TGTGCCAGCAGGGATCACGGGGGGATTGCGACTGAAGCTTTCTTT.

This chain links TRBV20-1 with TRBJ1-1; possible D gene TRBD1, 5 bases. The V and J ends lost 3 bases and 5 bases respectively, with 10 bases between them. CDR1 is DFQATT, CDR2 SNEGSKA, per germline (reference sequence). This CDR3 region has 12 residues. CDR3 sequence: CSARGRVTEAFF. CDR3 in DNA: TGCAGTGCTAGGGGCAGGGTGACTGAAGCTTTCTTT.

The V and J genes are TRBV6-1 and TRBJ1-1; D is undetermined. Germline values: CDR1 MNHNS, CDR2 SASEGT. The V and J ends lost 6 bases and 4 bases respectively, with 15 bases between them. The CDR3 spans 14 residues. The chain's CDR3 is CASSLSAGGTEAFF. The CDR3 nucleotides read TGTGCCAGCAGCCTCTCTGCGGGAGGCACTGAAGCTTTCTTT.

The V call is TRBV6-1, the J call TRBJ2-7; a possible D gene is TRBD1 (5 bases). This CDR3 has 16 residues. Trimming cost V 0 bases and J 1 base, with 13 bases left between them. The germline CDR1 and CDR2 sequences are MNHNS and SASEGT. CDR3 region: CASSEALWTTSYEQYF. In DNA form, the CDR3 reads TGTGCCAGCAGTGAAGCGCTATGGACAACTTCCTACGAGCAGTACTTC.

This clonotype was seen more than once but under ten times. The chain carries TRBV20-1 and TRBJ1-5; 8 bases map to TRBD1. This CDR3 is 16 amino acids long. The ends lost 1 base at V and 5 bases at J; junction bases unmatched: 10. In germline, CDR1 is DFQATT, CDR2 SNEGSKA (reference sequence). The CDR3 bases are TGCAGTGCTAGAGTCTCAGGGGGCCCATTGGATCAGCCCCAGCATTTT. The encoded protein is CSARVSGGPLDQPQHF.

J is TRBJ1-5 and V is TRBV24-1; TRBD1 might be the D (5 bases). Germline CDR1 KGHDR, CDR2 SFDVKD. CDR3 length equals 15 residues. V was cut by 3 bases and J by 10 bases, with 18 bases left in between. CDR3 coding DNA: TGTGCCACCAGTGATCGGAGCGGGCTGGGGGGTCCCCAGCATTTT. Encoded protein: CATSDRSGLGGPQHF.

The chain employs TRBV19 and TRBJ2-3; no clear D gene. This CDR3 is built from 13 residues. Looked up from germline, CDR1 is LNHDA and CDR2 is SQIVND (reference sequence). The V end was cut by 5 bases, the J end by 4 bases, with 10 bases between. CDR3 sequence: CASSPKFADTQYF. DNA of the CDR3: TGTGCCAGTAGTCCGAAGTTTGCAGATACGCAGTATTTT.

This rearrangement joins TRBV6-2 or TRBV6-3 to TRBJ2-7; 9 bases agree with TRBD2. CDR1 and CDR2 (germline): MNHEY, SVGEGT. The CDR3 length is 18 residues. The trim removed 1 base at V and 2 bases at J, leaving 12 bases unmatched. This chain's CDR3 is CASSYWGIAGVPTYEQYF. The DNA of the CDR3 is TGTGCCAGCAGTTACTGGGGGATAGCGGGAGTTCCCACCTACGAGCAGTACTTC.

The chain carries TRBV20-1 and TRBJ2-7; D perhaps matches TRBD2 (5 bases). The CDR3 has 12 amino acids. Trimming removed 6 bases from V and 1 base from J, with 10 bases in between. The germline V gene has CDR1 DFQATT and CDR2 SNEGSKA (reference sequence). The CDR3 DNA reads TGCAGTGCCAGGACTGATTCCTACGAGCAGTACTTC. Amino acids: CSARTDSYEQYF.

The sample holds a few counts of this clonotype. The CDR3, as DNA: TGCAGTGCTTTACACGGGACTAGCGGGGGGGCCTCGGATACGCAGTATTTT. As protein: CSALHGTSGGASDTQYF. V usage is TRBV20-1 and J usage is TRBJ2-3; 16 nucleotides line up with TRBD2. The CDR3 is made up of 17 amino acids. With 5 bases clipped from V and 6 bases from J, the junction kept 11 bases outside the gene matches. Germline CDR1 and CDR2: DFQATT and SNEGSKA (reference sequence).

V is TRBV7-9 and J is TRBJ1-4; TRBD1 is a possible D gene (6 bases). This CDR3 contains 17 residues. CDR1 is SEHNR, CDR2 FQNEAQ, per germline (reference sequence). V was cut by 1 base and J by 3 bases, with 15 bases left in between. The chain's CDR3 is CASSLGWGAAPNEKLFF. CDR3 nucleotide sequence: TGTGCCAGCAGCTTAGGTTGGGGGGCGGCCCCTAATGAAAAACTGTTTTTT.

The gene calls are TRBV20-1 and TRBJ1-1; D ambiguous. V was cut by 0 bases and J by 1 base, with 9 bases left in between. CDR3 length equals 14 residues. From germline, CDR1 is DFQATT and CDR2 SNEGSKA (reference sequence). CDR3 protein: CSAREAGGNTEAFF. The CDR3 coding sequence is TGCAGTGCTAGAGAGGCAGGCGGGAACACTGAAGCTTTCTTT.

The chain couples TRBV15 to TRBJ2-6, with D possibly being TRBD2 (6 bases). The CDR3 covers 17 residues. Trimming stripped 2 bases from V and 6 bases from J, with 17 bases between. Looked up from germline, CDR1 is LNHNV and CDR2 is YYDKDF (reference sequence). Written as DNA, the CDR3 is TGTGCCACCAGCAGATTGAGGGGTCAGCGGGTGGCCAACGTCCTGACTTTC. Residues: CATSRLRGQRVANVLTF.

This clonotype occurred once. At one of its ends the junction is not consistent with the germline gene, which may arise from a read error. V is TRBV4-1 and J is TRBJ2-7, with 8 bases that match TRBD2. There are 18 residues in the CDR3. CDR1 and CDR2 (germline): MGHRA, YSYEKL. In DNA form, the CDR3 reads TGCGCCAGCAACCAAGACTGGGGTCGGGGACTAGGGACCTACGAGCAGTACTTC. Translation gives CASNQDWGRGLGTYEQYF.

This chain joins TRBV15 and TRBJ2-1; D is uncertain. Trimming stripped 1 base from V and 0 bases from J, with 10 bases between. The CDR3 extends over 16 amino acids. Germline CDR1 is LNHNV and CDR2 is YYDKDF (reference sequence). The CDR3 region has the DNA TGTGCCACCAGCAGAGGGCCTGACTCCTCCTACAATGAGCAGTTCTTC. Translated, it gives CATSRGPDSSYNEQFF.